These 17 T cell receptor beta chains came from one sample sequenced in a study of follicular helper T cells after annual influenza vaccination. Repertoires were generated with immunoSEQ multiplex PCR, while TCRdb's copy carries only in-frame clones and drops some. Of 9,000 or so clones listed, 75% to 85% were seen once; the top ten hold 3%. The time point here: 2013-2014 season, 7 days after vaccination. The sample was CXCR5+ CD38- circulating T follicular helper cells from blood, taken 7 days after influenza vaccination. Subset in this sample: circulating Tfh, non-naive CD4+CXCR5+PD-1+ (ICOS+CD38+ or ICOS-CD38-). These receptors all stem from an adult who received the influenza vaccine.

The chain has TRBV5-1 and TRBJ2-4; 8 bases are a match to TRBD2. The J segment lost 0 bases and the V segment lost 0 bases, leaving 2 bases of the junction unmatched. Germline loops: CDR1 SGHRS, CDR2 YFSETQ. The CDR3 loop spans 16 amino acids. As DNA, the CDR3 is TGCGCCAGCAGCTTGGGTCTAGCGGGAGCCAAAAACATTCAGTACTTC. It codes for CASSLGLAGAKNIQYF.

The rearrangement joins TRBV4-2 to TRBJ2-5, with D hard to call. Germline V gene data show CDR1 as LGHNA and CDR2 as YNFKEQ. Trimming left V 1 base short and J 4 bases short, with 10 bases between. The CDR3 extends over 14 amino acids. DNA for the CDR3: TGTGCCAGCAGCCAAGTCGGCTCGGGAGAGACCCAGTACTTC. It translates to CASSQVGSGETQYF.

V is TRBV6-6 and J is TRBJ2-1, with 7 nucleotides matching TRBD2. CDR1 is MNHNY, CDR2 SVGAGI, per germline (reference sequence). V gave up 4 bases and J gave up 6 bases; unmatched junction bases: 6. The CDR3 spans 14 residues. The CDR3 is CASSFGLGSNEQFF. The CDR3 DNA reads TGTGCCAGCAGTTTCGGACTAGGGTCCAATGAGCAGTTCTTC.

The J gene is TRBJ2-7, the V gene TRBV19; D possibly corresponds to TRBD2 (7 bases). In germline, CDR1 is LNHDA, CDR2 SQIVND (reference sequence). This CDR3 has 15 residues. Trimming shortened V by 3 bases and J by 0 bases, and 12 bases separated the two germline ends. The DNA for the CDR3 is TGTGCCAGTAGTATTTCTCGGGGGGCCTCCTACGAGCAGTACTTC. It translates to CASSISRGASYEQYF.

This clone was counted only a few times. The rearrangement links TRBV10-1 to TRBJ1-5, with 7 bases fitting TRBD1. Germline CDR1 WNHNN, CDR2 SYGVQD (reference sequence). V shed 9 bases and J 4 bases; nucleotides not matched to a gene: 3. The CDR3 sequence is 12 residues long. CDR3 protein: CARTTGNQPQHF. The CDR3 nucleotides are TGCGCCAGGACGACAGGGAATCAGCCCCAGCATTTT.

V is TRBV10-3 and J is TRBJ2-1; D uncertain. Trimming took off 3 bases at V and 4 bases at J, with 4 bases between the two ends. Germline V gene sequence: CDR1 ENHRY, CDR2 SYGVKD. The CDR3 spans 12 residues. CDR3 DNA: TGTGCCATCAGTGACGAGTACAATGAGCAGTTCTTC. Its protein product is CAISDEYNEQFF.

This chain links TRBV27 with TRBJ2-2, with 7 bases fitting TRBD1. J was trimmed by 7 bases and V by 2 bases; bases with no gene match: 13. The CDR3 contains 17 residues. CDR1 MNHEY and CDR2 SMNVEV come from the germline V gene (reference sequence). The CDR3 sequence is CASSLGAGTAYVGELFF. CDR3 DNA sequence: TGTGCCAGCAGTTTAGGGGCCGGGACAGCTTATGTCGGGGAGCTGTTTTTT.

V gene TRBV4-2 combines with J gene TRBJ2-6; D gene uncertain. V dropped 1 base and J dropped 0 bases, with 10 bases sitting between them. This CDR3 is built from 17 residues. Germline assignment: CDR1 LGHNA and CDR2 YNFKEQ. The CDR3 DNA is TGTGCCAGCAGCCAAGGAGGACGTCTCTCTGGGGCCAACGTCCTGACTTTC. Translating gives CASSQGGRLSGANVLTF.

The chain recombines TRBV25-1 with TRBJ1-2; no clear D. Germline-derived CDR1 and CDR2 are MGHDK and SYGVNS. The CDR3 loop spans 14 amino acids. V was trimmed by 2 bases and J by 4 bases, leaving 11 bases between them. The CDR3 spells CASSERIKPYGYTF. CDR3 bases: TGTGCCAGCAGTGAAAGGATCAAACCCTATGGCTACACCTTC.

This chain links TRBV28 with TRBJ2-5; D is uncertain. Germline V CDR1 and CDR2: MDHEN, SYDVKM. The CDR3 has 15 amino acids. Trimming removed 8 bases from V and 3 bases from J, with 19 bases in between. The CDR3 nucleotides read TGTGCCAGCGGTAGGGTGGCCGCTCTCGAAGAGACCCAGTACTTC. It is translated as CASGRVAALEETQYF.

The V gene is TRBV4-2, the J gene TRBJ1-1, with D unclear. Between the trimmed V and J ends, which lost 3 bases and 7 bases, there was a span of 15 bases. This CDR3 region has 14 residues. The germline CDR1 and CDR2 sequences are LGHNA and YNFKEQ. The CDR3 protein is CASSHIGRGYEAFF. CDR3 in DNA: TGTGCCAGCAGCCACATCGGTCGGGGATATGAAGCTTTCTTT.

The J gene is TRBJ1-4, the V gene TRBV14; 7 bases are a match to TRBD1. This CDR3 has 16 amino acids. The V gene end was trimmed by 1 base and the J gene end by 4 bases; junction bases not matched to a gene: 6. Germline values: CDR1 SGHDN, CDR2 FVKESK. The CDR3 bases are TGTGCCAGCAGCCAAGCCCTGACAGGGCTTAATGAAAAACTGTTTTTT. Translated, it gives CASSQALTGLNEKLFF.

The gene calls are TRBV5-8 and TRBJ1-5; the D gene is possibly TRBD1 (5 bases). Trimming left V 4 bases short and J 7 bases short, with 21 bases between. The CDR3 is made up of 16 amino acids. Germline CDR1 is SGHTS and CDR2 is YDEGEE. The DNA of the CDR3 is TGTGCCAGCAGCGGTGGGAGTGTGGTTTCAGGGCAGCCCCAGCATTTT. Amino acids: CASSGGSVVSGQPQHF.

The chain joins TRBV28 to TRBJ1-1; TRBD1 might be the D (6 bases). This CDR3 is 14 amino acids long. CDR1 and CDR2 (germline): MDHEN, SYDVKM. V was cut by 2 bases and J by 1 base, with 8 bases left in between. CDR3 DNA sequence: TGTGCCAGCAGTTTACCGACAGGGAACACTGAAGCTTTCTTT. The encoded protein is CASSLPTGNTEAFF.

This chain joins TRBV29-1 and TRBJ1-1, with D possibly TRBD1 on 5 matching bases. Germline loops: CDR1 SQVTM, CDR2 ANQGSEA. The CDR3 sequence is 14 residues long. V gave up 6 bases and J gave up 1 base, with 15 bases separating them. CDR3 region: CSVRTGTGNTEAFF. The CDR3 nucleotides are TGCAGCGTCCGAACCGGGACGGGGAACACTGAAGCTTTCTTT.

The chain couples TRBV6-6 to TRBJ1-5; tentatively, D is TRBD1 (6 bases). Trimming cost V 2 bases and J 7 bases, with 18 bases left between them. This CDR3 has 16 amino acids. Germline assignment: CDR1 MNHNY and CDR2 SVGAGI (reference sequence). CDR3 nucleotides: TGTGCCAGCAGTTACCCTACAGGGAGGGGAAGCCAGCCCCAGCATTTT. Translating it yields CASSYPTGRGSQPQHF.

The V call is TRBV6-1, the J call TRBJ1-5; D remains unclear. The germline V and J ends were trimmed by 5 bases and 7 bases, with 6 bases remaining between them. The V gene's germline CDR1 is MNHNS and CDR2 SASEGT. This CDR3 is 11 amino acids long. The CDR3 region has the DNA TGTGCCAGCAGTAGGCTACAGCCCCAGCATTTT. Residues: CASSRLQPQHF.